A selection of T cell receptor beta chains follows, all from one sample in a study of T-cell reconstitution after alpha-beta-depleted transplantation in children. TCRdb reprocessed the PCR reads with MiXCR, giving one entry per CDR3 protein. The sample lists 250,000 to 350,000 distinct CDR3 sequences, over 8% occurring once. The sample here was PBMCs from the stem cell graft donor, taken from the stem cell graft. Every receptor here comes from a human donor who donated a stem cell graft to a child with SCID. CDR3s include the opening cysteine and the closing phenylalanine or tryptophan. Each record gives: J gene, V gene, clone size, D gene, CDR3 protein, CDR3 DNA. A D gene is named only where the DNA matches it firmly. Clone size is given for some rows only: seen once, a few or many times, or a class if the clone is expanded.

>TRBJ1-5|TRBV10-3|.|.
CAISDLLSNQPQHF
TGTGCCATCAGTGACCTACTTAGCAATCAGCCCCAGCATTTT
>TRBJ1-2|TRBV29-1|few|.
CSVTAGYGYTF
TGCAGCGTTACCGCTGGCTATGGCTACACCTTC
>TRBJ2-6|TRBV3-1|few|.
CASSHRDLESSGGANVLTF
TGTGCCAGCAGTCACCGGGACCTTGAATCCTCTGGCGGGGCCAACGTCCTGACTTTC
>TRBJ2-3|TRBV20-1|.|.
CSARGHPGSDTQYF
TGCAGTGCTAGGGGGCACCCCGGGTCAGATACGCAGTATTTT
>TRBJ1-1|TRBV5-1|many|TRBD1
CASSLGTGDTEAFF
TGCGCCAGCAGCTTGGGGACAGGGGACACTGAAGCTTTCTTT
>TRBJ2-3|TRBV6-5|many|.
CASSYAGLSTDTQYF
TGTGCCAGCAGTTATGCGGGTCTGTCCACAGATACGCAGTATTTT
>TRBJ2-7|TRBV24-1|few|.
CATRVVSYEQYF
TGTGCCACCAGGGTCGTCTCCTACGAGCAGTACTTC
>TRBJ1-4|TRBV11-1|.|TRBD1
CASSSDREDPLPTNEKLFF
TGTGCCAGCAGCTCCGACAGGGAAGACCCTCTTCCAACTAATGAAAAACTGTTTTTT
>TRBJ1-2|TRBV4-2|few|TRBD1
CASSQTGERGYTF
TGTGCCAGCAGCCAGACAGGGGAACGTGGCTACACCTTC
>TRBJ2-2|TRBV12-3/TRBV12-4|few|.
CASSLRRMMTGELFF
TGTGCCAGCAGTTTGAGGCGGATGATGACCGGGGAGCTGTTTTTT
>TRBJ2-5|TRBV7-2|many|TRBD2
CASSLLPGLAGVETQYF
TGTGCCAGCAGCTTGTTACCGGGACTAGCGGGGGTAGAGACCCAGTACTTC
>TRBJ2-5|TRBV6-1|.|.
CASRRGTAQETQYF
TGTGCCAGCAGACGCGGGACAGCACAAGAGACCCAGTACTTC